This TCR beta chain derives from a study of human versus mouse CDR3 diversity and MHC coevolution. Study conclusions and caveats: Most of the three human donors had the lowest clonal inequality. Compared with mice, human CDR3s carried more deletions and insertions on average.

Sequencing was performed with immunoSEQ multiplex PCR; in TCRdb, only in-frame clones are kept and a portion is missing. The sample contains about 77,000 clones, around 93% of which appear only once. This clone was found once. Its antigen is as yet unknown. Germline V gene lookup returns CDR1 PRHDT and CDR2 FYEKMQ (reference sequence). The CDR3 covers 15 residues. With 5 bases removed from V and 2 bases from J, the gap between germline ends came to 14 bases. The source of this sequence is a person aged 30-69 years in good health. The chain is built from TRBV13 and TRBJ2-3; TRBD2 is a possible D gene (5 bases). The sequenced material came from naive CD4+ T cells from blood. The subset denotes: CD45RO-negative CD62L-positive naive CD4 T cells. The CDR3 sequence: CASSPVPGVTDTQYF. The CDR3 DNA follows: TGTGCCAGCAGCCCCGTCCCCGGGGTCACAGATACGCAGTATTTT.